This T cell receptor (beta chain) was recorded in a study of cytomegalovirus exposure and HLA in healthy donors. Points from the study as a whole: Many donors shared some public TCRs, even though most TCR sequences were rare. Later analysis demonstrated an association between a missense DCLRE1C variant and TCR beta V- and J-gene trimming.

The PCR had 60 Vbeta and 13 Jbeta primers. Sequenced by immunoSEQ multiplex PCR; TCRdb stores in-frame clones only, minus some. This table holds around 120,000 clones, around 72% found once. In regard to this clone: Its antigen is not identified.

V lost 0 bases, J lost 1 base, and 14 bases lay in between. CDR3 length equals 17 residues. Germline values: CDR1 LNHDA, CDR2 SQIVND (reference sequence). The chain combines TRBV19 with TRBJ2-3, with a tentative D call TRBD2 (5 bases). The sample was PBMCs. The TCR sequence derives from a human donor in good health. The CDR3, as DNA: TGTGCCAGTAGTATAGAGCGGACTCCCGGCGGCACAGATACGCAGTATTTT. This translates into CASSIERTPGGTDTQYF. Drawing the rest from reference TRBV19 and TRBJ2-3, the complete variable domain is DGGITQSPKYLFRKEGQNVTLSCEQNLNHDAMYWYRQDPGQGLRLIYYSQIVNDFQKGDIAEGYSVSREKKESFPLTVTSAQKNPTAFYLCASSIERTPGGTDTQYFGPGTRLTVL.